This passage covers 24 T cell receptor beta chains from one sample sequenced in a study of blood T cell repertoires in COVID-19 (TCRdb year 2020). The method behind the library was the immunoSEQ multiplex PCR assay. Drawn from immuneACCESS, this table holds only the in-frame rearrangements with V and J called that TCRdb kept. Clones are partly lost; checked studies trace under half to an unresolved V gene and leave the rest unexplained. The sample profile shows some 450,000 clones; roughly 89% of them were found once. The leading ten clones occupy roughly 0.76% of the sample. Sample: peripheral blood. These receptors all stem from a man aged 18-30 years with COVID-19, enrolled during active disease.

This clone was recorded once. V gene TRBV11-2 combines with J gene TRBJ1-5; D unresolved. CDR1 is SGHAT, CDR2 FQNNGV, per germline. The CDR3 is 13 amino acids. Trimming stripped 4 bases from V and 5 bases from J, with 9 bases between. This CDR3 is CASSSREHQPQHF. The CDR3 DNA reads TGTGCCAGCAGCTCACGCGAACATCAGCCCCAGCATTTT.

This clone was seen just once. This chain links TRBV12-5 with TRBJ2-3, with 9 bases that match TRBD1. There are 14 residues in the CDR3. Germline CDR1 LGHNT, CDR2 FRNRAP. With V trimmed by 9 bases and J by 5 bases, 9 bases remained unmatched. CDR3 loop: CASKQGAHEDTQYF. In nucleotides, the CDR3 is TGTGCTAGCAAACAGGGGGCGCATGAAGATACGCAGTATTTT.

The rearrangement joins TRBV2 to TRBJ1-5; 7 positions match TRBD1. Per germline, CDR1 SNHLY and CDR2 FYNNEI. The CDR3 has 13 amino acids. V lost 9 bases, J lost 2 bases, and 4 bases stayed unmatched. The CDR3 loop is CASDRVGNQPQHF. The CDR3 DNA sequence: TGTGCCAGTGACAGGGTCGGCAATCAGCCCCAGCATTTT.

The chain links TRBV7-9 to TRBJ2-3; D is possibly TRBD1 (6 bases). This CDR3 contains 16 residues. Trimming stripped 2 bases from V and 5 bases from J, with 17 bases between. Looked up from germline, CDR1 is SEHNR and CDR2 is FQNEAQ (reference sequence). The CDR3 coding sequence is TGTGCCAGCAGCTTAAGACTCAGGGGATCGCAAGATACGCAGTATTTT. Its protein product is CASSLRLRGSQDTQYF. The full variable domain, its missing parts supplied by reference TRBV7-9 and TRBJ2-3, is DTGVSQNPRHKITKRGQNVTFRCDPISEHNRLYWYRQTLGQGPEFLTYFQNEAQLEKSRLLSDRFSAERPKGSFSTLEIQRTEQGDSAMYLCASSLRLRGSQDTQYFGPGTRLTVL.

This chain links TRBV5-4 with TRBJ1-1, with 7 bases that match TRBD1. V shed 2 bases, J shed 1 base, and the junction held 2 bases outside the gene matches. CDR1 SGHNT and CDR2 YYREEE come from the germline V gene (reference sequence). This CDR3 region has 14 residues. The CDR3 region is CASSFGTANTEAFF. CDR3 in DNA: TGTGCCAGCAGCTTCGGGACAGCGAACACTGAAGCTTTCTTT.

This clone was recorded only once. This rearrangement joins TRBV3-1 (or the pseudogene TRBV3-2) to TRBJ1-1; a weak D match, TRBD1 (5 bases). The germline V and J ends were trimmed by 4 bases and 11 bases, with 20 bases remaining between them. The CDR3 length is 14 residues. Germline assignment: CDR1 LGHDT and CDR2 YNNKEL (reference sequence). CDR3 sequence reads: CASSLLSTARAAFF. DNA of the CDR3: TGTGCCAGCAGCCTTCTCTCGACAGCCAGAGCGGCTTTCTTT.

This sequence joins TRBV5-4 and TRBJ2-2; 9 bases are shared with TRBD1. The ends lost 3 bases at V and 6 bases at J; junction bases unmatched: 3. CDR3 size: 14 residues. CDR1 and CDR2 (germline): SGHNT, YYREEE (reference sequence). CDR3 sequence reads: CASSSRQGAGELFF. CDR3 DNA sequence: TGTGCCAGCAGCTCCCGACAGGGGGCCGGGGAGCTGTTTTTT.

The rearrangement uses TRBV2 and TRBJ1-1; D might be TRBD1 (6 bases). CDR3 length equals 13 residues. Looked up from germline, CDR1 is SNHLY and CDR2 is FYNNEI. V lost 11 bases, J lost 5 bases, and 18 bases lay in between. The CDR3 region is CAGNAGATTEAFF. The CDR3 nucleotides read TGTGCCGGCAACGCAGGGGCTACAACTGAAGCTTTCTTT.

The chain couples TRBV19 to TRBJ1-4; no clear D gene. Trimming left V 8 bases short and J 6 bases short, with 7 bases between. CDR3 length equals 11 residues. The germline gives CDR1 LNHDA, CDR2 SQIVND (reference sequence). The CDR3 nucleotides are TGTGCCAGTCTCCAGTATGAAAAACTGTTTTTT. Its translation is CASLQYEKLFF.

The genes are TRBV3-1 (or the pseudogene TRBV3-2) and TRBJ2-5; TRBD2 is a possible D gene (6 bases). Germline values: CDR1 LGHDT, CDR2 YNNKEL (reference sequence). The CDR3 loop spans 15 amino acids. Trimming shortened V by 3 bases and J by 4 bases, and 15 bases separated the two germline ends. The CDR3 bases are TGTGCCAGCAGCCAGACTAGTTGGGCGCTAGAGACCCAGTACTTC. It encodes CASSQTSWALETQYF.

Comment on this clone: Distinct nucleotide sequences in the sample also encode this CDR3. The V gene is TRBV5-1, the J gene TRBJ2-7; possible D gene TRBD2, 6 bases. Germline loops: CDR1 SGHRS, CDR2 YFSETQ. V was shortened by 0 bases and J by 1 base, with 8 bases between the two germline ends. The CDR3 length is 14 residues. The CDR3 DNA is TGCGCCAGCAGCTTGGGGGGAGGTTCCTACGAGCAGTACTTC. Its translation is CASSLGGGSYEQYF.

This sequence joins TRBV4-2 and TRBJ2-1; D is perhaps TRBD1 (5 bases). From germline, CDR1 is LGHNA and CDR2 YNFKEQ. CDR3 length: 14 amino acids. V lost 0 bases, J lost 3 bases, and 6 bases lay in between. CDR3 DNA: TGTGCCAGCAGCCAAGAGACAGACTACAATGAGCAGTTCTTC. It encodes CASSQETDYNEQFF.

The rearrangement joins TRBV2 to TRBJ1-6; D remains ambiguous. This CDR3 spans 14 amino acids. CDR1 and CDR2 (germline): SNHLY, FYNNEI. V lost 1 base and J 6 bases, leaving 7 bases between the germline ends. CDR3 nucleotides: TGTGCCAGCAGTGAAGGTCACAGTAATTCACCCCTCCACTTT. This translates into CASSEGHSNSPLHF.

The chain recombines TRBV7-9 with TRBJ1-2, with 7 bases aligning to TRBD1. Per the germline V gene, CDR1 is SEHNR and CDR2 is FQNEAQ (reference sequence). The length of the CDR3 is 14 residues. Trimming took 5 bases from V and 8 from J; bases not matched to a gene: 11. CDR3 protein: CASSLQGTAEGYTF. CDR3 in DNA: TGTGCCAGCAGCCTTCAAGGGACAGCGGAAGGCTACACCTTC.

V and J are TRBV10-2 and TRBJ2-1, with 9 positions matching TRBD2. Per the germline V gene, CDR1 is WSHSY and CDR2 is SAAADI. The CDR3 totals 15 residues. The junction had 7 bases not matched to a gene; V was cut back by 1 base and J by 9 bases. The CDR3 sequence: CASSELASGTSEQFF. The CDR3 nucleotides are TGCGCCAGCAGTGAGTTGGCTAGCGGGACTAGTGAGCAGTTCTTC.

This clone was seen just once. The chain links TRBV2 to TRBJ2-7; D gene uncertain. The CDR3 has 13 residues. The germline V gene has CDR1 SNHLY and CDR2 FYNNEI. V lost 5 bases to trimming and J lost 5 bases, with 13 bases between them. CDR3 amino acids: CASSLKSENEQYF. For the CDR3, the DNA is TGTGCCAGCAGTCTAAAGAGTGAGAACGAGCAGTACTTC.

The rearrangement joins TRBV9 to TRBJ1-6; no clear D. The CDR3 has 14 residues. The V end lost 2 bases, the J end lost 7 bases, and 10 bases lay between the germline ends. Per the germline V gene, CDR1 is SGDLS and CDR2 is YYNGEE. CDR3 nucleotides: TGTGCCAGCAGCGTTGAGGGATCCAATTCACCCCTCCACTTT. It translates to CASSVEGSNSPLHF.

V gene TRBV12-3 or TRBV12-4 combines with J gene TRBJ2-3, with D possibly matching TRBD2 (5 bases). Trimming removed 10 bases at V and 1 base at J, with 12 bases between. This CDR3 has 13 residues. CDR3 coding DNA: TGTGCCACCTCGGGGAGCCGCACAGATACGCAGTATTTT. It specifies CATSGSRTDTQYF.

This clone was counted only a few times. In nucleotides, the CDR3 is TGTGCCAGCAGCACCTTTAGCGGGAGTGGGGGATACAATGAGCAGTTCTTC. It is translated as CASSTFSGSGGYNEQFF. J is TRBJ2-1 and V is TRBV9; TRBD2 agrees at 9 bases. The germline gives CDR1 SGDLS, CDR2 YYNGEE. This CDR3 contains 17 residues. J gave up 4 bases and V 4 bases, and 12 bases lay outside the gene matches.

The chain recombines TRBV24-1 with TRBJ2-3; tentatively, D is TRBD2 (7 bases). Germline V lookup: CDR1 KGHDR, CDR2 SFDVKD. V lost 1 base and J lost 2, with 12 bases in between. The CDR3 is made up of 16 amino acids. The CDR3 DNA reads TGTGCCACCAGTGATTTCGCGGGGGCCGACACAGATACGCAGTATTTT. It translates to CATSDFAGADTDTQYF.

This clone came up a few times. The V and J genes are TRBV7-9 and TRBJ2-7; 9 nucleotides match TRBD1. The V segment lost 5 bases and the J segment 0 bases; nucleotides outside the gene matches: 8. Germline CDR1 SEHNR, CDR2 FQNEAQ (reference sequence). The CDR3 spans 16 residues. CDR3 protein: CASSPVGTGSSYEQYF. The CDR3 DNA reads TGTGCCAGCAGCCCGGTGGGGACAGGGAGCTCCTACGAGCAGTACTTC.

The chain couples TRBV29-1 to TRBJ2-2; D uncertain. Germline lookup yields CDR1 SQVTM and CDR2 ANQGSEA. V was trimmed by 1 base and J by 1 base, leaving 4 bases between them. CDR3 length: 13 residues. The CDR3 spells CSVEGQNTGELFF. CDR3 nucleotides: TGCAGCGTTGAAGGACAGAACACCGGGGAGCTGTTTTTT.

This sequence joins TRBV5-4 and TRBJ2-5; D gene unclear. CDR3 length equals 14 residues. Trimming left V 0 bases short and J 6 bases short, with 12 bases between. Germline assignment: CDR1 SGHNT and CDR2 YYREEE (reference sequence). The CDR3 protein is CASSLGFPIQTQYF. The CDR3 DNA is TGTGCCAGCAGCTTGGGCTTCCCTATACAGACCCAGTACTTC.

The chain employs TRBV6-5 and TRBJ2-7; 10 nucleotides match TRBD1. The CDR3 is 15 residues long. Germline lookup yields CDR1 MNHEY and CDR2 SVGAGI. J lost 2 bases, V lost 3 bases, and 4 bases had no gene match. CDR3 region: CASSYRGQGPYEQYF. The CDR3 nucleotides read TGTGCCAGCAGTTATCGGGGACAGGGGCCCTACGAGCAGTACTTC.